This paragraph reports one T cell receptor (beta chain). The antigen is unknown. CDR1 and CDR2 from the germline V gene are SGHTA and FQGNSA. CDR3 size: 13 residues. The data were taken from a study of monozygotic twins with inflammatory bowel disease. Study conclusions and caveats: A single strong clonotype or signal linked to IBD was not supported. Among IBD patients, fewer clonotypes were shared with others than among healthy twins, especially with disease activity.

From the 5' RACE reads, TCRdb lists one entry per CDR3 protein and no DNA. This specimen shows about 420,000 distinct CDR3 sequences; the ten leading clones hold 2% to 3%. This TCR was recovered from a human donor with ulcerative colitis or Crohn's disease, or a healthy co-twin of an affected twin (not recorded which). Sequencing input: blood. The V and J genes are TRBV7-2 and TRBJ2-7; TCRdb picks TRBD2, but there is no DNA to check that call. CDR3 sequence: CASSLRTIYEQYF.